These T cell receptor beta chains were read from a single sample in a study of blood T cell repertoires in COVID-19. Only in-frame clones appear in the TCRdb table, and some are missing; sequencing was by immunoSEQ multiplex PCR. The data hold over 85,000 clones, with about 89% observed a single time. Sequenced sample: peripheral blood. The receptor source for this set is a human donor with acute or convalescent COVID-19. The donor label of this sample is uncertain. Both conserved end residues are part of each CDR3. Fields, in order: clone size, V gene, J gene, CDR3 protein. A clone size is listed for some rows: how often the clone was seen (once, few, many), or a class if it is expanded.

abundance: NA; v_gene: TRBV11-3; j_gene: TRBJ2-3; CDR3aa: CANALAGGTDTQYF
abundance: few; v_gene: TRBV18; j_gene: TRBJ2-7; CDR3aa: CASSQTGGGVFSYEQYF
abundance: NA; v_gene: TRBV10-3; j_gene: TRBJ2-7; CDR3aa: CAISGTGQGGIEQYF
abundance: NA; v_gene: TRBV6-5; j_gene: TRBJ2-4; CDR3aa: CASTGQGNGKNIQYF
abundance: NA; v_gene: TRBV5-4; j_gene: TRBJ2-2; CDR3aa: CASSLGTANTGELFF
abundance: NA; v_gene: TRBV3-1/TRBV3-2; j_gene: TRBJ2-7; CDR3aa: CASSQWDRSYEQYF
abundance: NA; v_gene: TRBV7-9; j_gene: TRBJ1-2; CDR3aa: CASSGDSPYGYTF
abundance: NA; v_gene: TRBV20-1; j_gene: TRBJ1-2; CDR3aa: CSARDLQDYTF
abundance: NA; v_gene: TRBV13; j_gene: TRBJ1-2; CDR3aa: CASSLLMGEGGYTF
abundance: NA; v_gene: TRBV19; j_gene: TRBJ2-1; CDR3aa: CASRGGGASYNEQFF
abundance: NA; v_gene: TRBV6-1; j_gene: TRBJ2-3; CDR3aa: CASSDRGMDTQYF
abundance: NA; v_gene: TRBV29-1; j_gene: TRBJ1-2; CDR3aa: CSHTTIGGYTF
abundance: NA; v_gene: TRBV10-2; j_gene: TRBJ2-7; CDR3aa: CASSGGLEQYF
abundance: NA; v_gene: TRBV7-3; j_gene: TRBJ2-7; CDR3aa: CASSLYRNTEQDPYEQYF
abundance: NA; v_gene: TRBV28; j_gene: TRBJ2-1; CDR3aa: CASRSGQGAGNEQFF
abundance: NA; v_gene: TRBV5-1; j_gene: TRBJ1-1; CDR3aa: CATKPSGTGDKAFF
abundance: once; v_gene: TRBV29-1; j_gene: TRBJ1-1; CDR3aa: CSVETAQEAFF
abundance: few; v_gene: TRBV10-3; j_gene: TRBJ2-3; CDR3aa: CAISEAGLAANTQYF
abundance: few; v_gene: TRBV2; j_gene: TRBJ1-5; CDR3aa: CASSENGGEPQHF
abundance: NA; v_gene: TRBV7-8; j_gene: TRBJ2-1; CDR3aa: CASSLGLPNEQFF
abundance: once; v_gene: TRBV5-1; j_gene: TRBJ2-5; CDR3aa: CASSSAGTGGQETQYF
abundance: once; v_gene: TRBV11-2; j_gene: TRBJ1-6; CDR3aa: CASKFTGQASSPLHF
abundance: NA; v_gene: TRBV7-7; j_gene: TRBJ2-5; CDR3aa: CASSLDGTIPETQYF
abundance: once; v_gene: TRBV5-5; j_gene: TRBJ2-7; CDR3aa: CASSFRGEWDEQYF
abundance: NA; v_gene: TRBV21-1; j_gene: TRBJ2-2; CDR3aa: CASSKDGDAGDRTTSGDTGELFF
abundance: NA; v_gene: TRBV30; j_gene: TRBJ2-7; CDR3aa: CAWSVLGALPTYEQYF
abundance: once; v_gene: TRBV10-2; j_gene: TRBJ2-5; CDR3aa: CASSEIGTEETQYF
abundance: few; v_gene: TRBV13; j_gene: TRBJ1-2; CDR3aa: CASSLGQSNYGYTF
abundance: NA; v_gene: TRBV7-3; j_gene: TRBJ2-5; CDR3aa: CASSQGTEETQYF
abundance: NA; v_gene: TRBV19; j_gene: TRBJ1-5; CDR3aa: CASTTGTAYQPQHF
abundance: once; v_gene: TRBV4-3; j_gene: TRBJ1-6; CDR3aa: CASSQVAGQYNSPLHF
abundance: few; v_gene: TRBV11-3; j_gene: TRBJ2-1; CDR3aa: CASSRTSGGAYEQFF
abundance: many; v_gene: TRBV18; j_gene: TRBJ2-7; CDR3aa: CASSPATVTFLEQYF
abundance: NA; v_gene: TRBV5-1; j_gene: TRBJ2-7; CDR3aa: CASSHREAYEQYF
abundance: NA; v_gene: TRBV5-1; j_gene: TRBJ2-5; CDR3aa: CASSFGPGLADQETQYF
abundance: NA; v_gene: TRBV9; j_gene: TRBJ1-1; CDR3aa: CASSQLGRTEAFF
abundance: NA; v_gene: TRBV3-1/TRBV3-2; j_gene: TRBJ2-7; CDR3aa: CASSQDRRDSYEQYF
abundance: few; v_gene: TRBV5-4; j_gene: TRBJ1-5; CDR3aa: CASSLGGQGPNQPQHF
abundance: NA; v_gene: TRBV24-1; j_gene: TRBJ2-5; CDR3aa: CATMDTQETQYF